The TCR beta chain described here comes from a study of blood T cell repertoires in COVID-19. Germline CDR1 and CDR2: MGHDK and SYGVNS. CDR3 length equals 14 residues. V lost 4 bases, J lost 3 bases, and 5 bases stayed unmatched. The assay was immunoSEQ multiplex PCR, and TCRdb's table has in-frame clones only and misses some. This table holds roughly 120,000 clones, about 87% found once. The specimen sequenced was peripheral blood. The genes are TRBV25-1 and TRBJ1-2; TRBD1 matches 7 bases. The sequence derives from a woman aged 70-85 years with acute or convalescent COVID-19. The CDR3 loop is CASSGRTGDYGYTF. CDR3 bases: TGTGCCAGCAGTGGGAGAACAGGGGACTATGGCTACACCTTC.